The TCR beta chain under discussion was sequenced for a study of T cell responses to AZD1222 COVID-19 vaccine. A word on this clone: What it recognizes is unknown.

Produced via immunoSEQ multiplex PCR; TCRdb's table is partial and in-frame only. The table records 150,000 or so clones, 88% of them present only once. The CDR3 covers 13 residues. Germline assignment: CDR1 SGHRS and CDR2 YFSETQ. Trimming removed 0 bases from V and 5 bases from J, with 8 bases in between. Findings and caveats of the study: Increased Spike-specific TCR breadth and depth were observed after two AZD1222 doses. There were vaccine-associated CD4 TCRs across spike, dominant at 160-218 and 743-854. Reportedly, close to half of spike-specific TCRs are directed against unmutated variant regions.

This sequence was found in an adult in good health. Here the sequenced sample was peripheral blood, taken on day 0 of AZD1222 vaccination. The chain employs TRBV5-1 and TRBJ1-1; TRBD1 is a possible D gene (6 bases). The CDR3 nucleotides are TGCGCCAGCAGCTTGGAAGGGGGTACTGAAGCTTTCTTT. Its translation: CASSLEGGTEAFF.